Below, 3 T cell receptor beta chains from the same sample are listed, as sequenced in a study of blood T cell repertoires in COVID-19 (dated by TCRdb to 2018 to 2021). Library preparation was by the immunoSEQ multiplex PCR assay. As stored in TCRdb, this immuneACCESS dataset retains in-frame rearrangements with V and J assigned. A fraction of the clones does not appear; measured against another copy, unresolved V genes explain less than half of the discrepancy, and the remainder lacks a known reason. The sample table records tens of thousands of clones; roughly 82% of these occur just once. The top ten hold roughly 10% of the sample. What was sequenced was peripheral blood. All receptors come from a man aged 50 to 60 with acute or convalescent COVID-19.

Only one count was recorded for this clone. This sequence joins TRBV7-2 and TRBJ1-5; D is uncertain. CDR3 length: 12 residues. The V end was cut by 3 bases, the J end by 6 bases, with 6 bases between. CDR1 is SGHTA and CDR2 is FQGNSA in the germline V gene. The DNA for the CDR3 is TGTGCCAGCAGCTTTCCGGGTCAGCCCCAGCATTTT. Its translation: CASSFPGQPQHF.

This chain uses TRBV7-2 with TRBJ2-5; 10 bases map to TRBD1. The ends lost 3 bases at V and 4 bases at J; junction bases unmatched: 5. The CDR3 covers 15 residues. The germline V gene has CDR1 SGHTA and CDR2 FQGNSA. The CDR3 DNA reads TGTGCCAGCAGCTTGGTGGGACAGGGGCGAGAGACCCAGTACTTC. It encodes CASSLVGQGRETQYF.

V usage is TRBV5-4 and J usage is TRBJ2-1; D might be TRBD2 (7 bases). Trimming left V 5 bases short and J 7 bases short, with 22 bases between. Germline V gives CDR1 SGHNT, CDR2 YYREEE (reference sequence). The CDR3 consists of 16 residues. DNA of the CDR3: TGTGCCAGCAGAAGGGGGGGCCATATCGAAGGGAATGAGCAGTTCTTC. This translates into CASRRGGHIEGNEQFF.